A single sample is the source of the 10 T cell receptor beta chains below, sequenced in a study of shared clonotypes between healthy human individuals. Naive CD8 cells lacked CD45RO, underwent positive selection for CCR7 and left out terminally differentiated effector memory CD45RA+ cells. Clones were read by immunoSEQ multiplex PCR, and TCRdb kept only the in-frame ones, dropping some. The sample lists fewer than 1 million clones; 95% to 97% were seen once. Sample: naive CD8+ T cells sorted from blood. These receptors were obtained from a man younger than 45 in good health.

V is TRBV19 and J is TRBJ2-1; no reliable D call. Looked up from germline, CDR1 is LNHDA and CDR2 is SQIVND (reference sequence). This CDR3 has 14 amino acids. The V end was cut by 0 bases, the J end by 7 bases, with 10 bases between. The CDR3 reads CASSIEWETNEQFF. The CDR3 bases are TGTGCCAGTAGTATAGAATGGGAAACGAATGAGCAGTTCTTC.

The gene calls are TRBV25-1 and TRBJ1-1; maybe TRBD1 (6 bases). Germline V gives CDR1 MGHDK, CDR2 SYGVNS. The CDR3 has 15 residues. Trimming pared 3 bases from V and 3 bases from J, leaving 14 bases between. CDR3 sequence reads: CASSEGEGGYTEAFF. The DNA for the CDR3 is TGTGCCAGCAGTGAGGGGGAAGGGGGGTACACTGAAGCTTTCTTT.

V gene TRBV5-4 combines with J gene TRBJ2-7; no clear D. This CDR3 has 14 residues. Germline CDR1 SGHNT, CDR2 YYREEE (reference sequence). V lost 4 bases and J 5 bases, leaving 16 bases between the germline ends. This chain's CDR3 is CASSPPTASDEQYF. CDR3 in DNA: TGTGCCAGCAGCCCTCCGACGGCGTCCGACGAGCAGTACTTC.

The V gene is TRBV27, the J gene TRBJ2-7; TRBD1 matches at 9 bases. From germline, CDR1 is MNHEY and CDR2 SMNVEV (reference sequence). This CDR3 has 16 residues. Germline trimming cut 8 bases from V and 4 bases from J; bases unmatched to any gene: 15. The CDR3 coding sequence is TGTGCCAGCGCCCCGACAGGGGGTCTTGGATTGTACGAGCAGTACTTC. This sequence encodes CASAPTGGLGLYEQYF.

The chain couples TRBV6-6 to TRBJ2-1, with D unresolved. Germline V gives CDR1 MNHNY, CDR2 SVGAGI (reference sequence). The length of the CDR3 is 14 residues. V lost 3 bases and J lost 5, with 11 bases in between. The chain's CDR3 is CASSYLSLNNEQFF. The CDR3 DNA reads as TGTGCCAGCAGTTATCTAAGCTTAAACAATGAGCAGTTCTTC.

This clone occurred once. The V gene is TRBV7-8, the J gene TRBJ2-7; no clear D. The V end was cut by 1 base, the J end by 2 bases, with 9 bases between. The CDR3 is made up of 14 amino acids. Germline V lookup: CDR1 SGHVS, CDR2 FQNEAQ. The CDR3 here is CASSLGGFPYEQYF. The CDR3 coding sequence is TGTGCCAGCAGCTTAGGAGGATTTCCCTACGAGCAGTACTTC.

The rearrangement joins TRBV29-1 to TRBJ2-3; D not certain. Germline V gene data show CDR1 as SQVTM and CDR2 as ANQGSEA. The CDR3 sequence is 15 residues long. V was shortened by 6 bases and J by 2 bases, with 18 bases between the two germline ends. In DNA form, the CDR3 reads TGCAGCGTGGTTTCGAGTAATGGCAACACAGATACGCAGTATTTT. Translated: CSVVSSNGNTDTQYF.

The chain is built from TRBV18 and TRBJ2-7, with 8 bases aligning to TRBD1. Germline assignment: CDR1 KGHSH and CDR2 LQKENI. Losses at the gene ends were 2 bases for V and 4 bases for J; bases not matched to a gene: 7. This CDR3 is 15 amino acids long. DNA for the CDR3: TGTGCCAGCTCACCATGGACAGGGAGAGGATACGAGCAGTACTTC. This gives the protein CASSPWTGRGYEQYF.

This chain uses TRBV5-4 with TRBJ2-7; possibly TRBD2 for D (6 bases). Trimming left V 2 bases short and J 4 bases short, with 10 bases between. CDR3 length equals 13 residues. From germline, CDR1 is SGHNT and CDR2 YYREEE (reference sequence). This chain's CDR3 is CASSFGLFYEQYF. The CDR3 bases are TGTGCCAGCAGCTTCGGACTATTTTACGAGCAGTACTTC.

The rearrangement joins TRBV29-1 to TRBJ2-5; TRBD2 agrees at 7 bases. After removal of 3 bases from V and 5 bases from J, the junction contained 9 bases not matched to a gene. The CDR3 is made up of 14 amino acids. Per germline, CDR1 SQVTM and CDR2 ANQGSEA. The CDR3 nucleotides read TGCAGCGTTGATCAGGTCGACGGGGGGGAGACCCAGTACTTC. Translation gives CSVDQVDGGETQYF.